Below are 9 T cell receptor beta chains sequenced from a single sample in a study of early T cells in non-severe SARS-CoV-2 infection. TCRdb redid the calling of the 5' RACE reads with MiXCR, one entry per CDR3 protein. This sample has 65,000 to 80,000 distinct CDR3 sequences, with about 13% found just once. Input material: whole blood. These receptors originate from an adult who was a healthcare worker with PCR-confirmed SARS-CoV-2 infection or an uninfected control (not recorded which).

In this sample, this clonotype turned up many times. The V gene is TRBV14, the J gene TRBJ1-2; D is unresolved. Germline assignment: CDR1 SGHDN and CDR2 FVKESK. The CDR3 contains 13 residues. V was clipped by 0 bases and J by 3 bases, with 5 bases between them. CDR3 bases: TGTGCCAGCAGCCAAGAGCAGTACTATGGCTACACCTTC. Translating gives CASSQEQYYGYTF.

This clonotype was seen a few times. The gene calls are TRBV5-1 and TRBJ1-1, with no clear D. V was clipped by 1 base and J by 5 bases, with 12 bases between them. The CDR3 runs 14 residues. Looked up from germline, CDR1 is SGHRS and CDR2 is YFSETQ. The CDR3 protein is CASSLLSGNTEAFF. In DNA, the CDR3 is TGCGCCAGCAGCTTGTTATCGGGTAATACTGAAGCTTTCTTT. Supplemented by reference TRBV5-1 and TRBJ1-1, the full variable domain reads KAGVTQTPRYLIKTRGQQVTLSCSPISGHRSVSWYQQTPGQGLQFLFEYFSETQRNKGNFPGRFSGRQFSNSRSEMNVSTLELGDSALYLCASSLLSGNTEAFFGQGTRLTVV.

There are many counts of this clonotype. The V call is TRBV29-1, the J call TRBJ2-2, with D perhaps matching TRBD2 (5 bases). There are 14 residues in the CDR3. CDR1 SQVTM and CDR2 ANQGSEA come from the germline V gene. The V gene lost 4 bases and the J gene lost 6 bases, with 15 bases spanning the gap. CDR3 sequence reads: CSVGASREPGELFF. CDR3 coding DNA: TGCAGCGTTGGGGCTTCTAGGGAGCCCGGGGAGCTGTTTTTT.

This clonotype was counted ten times or more. This chain links TRBV6-2 or TRBV6-3 with TRBJ2-3; 8 positions agree with TRBD2. In germline, CDR1 is MNHEY, CDR2 SVGEGT. The CDR3 is made up of 17 amino acids. V gave up 6 bases and J gave up 3 bases; unmatched junction bases: 14. DNA of the CDR3: TGTGCCAGCAGCCGCCCCCCGGCGGGAGGTGGGACAGATACGCAGTATTTT. The encoded protein is CASSRPPAGGGTDTQYF.

This clonotype was seen at least ten times. This chain links TRBV20-1 with TRBJ1-1, with D possibly matching TRBD1 (6 bases). From germline, CDR1 is DFQATT and CDR2 SNEGSKA (reference sequence). V was pared by 4 bases and J by 1 base, with 16 bases between. The CDR3 has 15 amino acids. CDR3 sequence (DNA): TGCAGTGCTAAATCCCCCGGGGGCTGGAACACTGAAGCTTTCTTT. This sequence encodes CSAKSPGGWNTEAFF.

This clonotype was picked up a small number of times. This chain joins TRBV28 and TRBJ2-7, with D uncertain. CDR1 is MDHEN, CDR2 SYDVKM, per germline. The ends were cut back, 2 bases at V and 6 bases at J, with 14 bases in the middle. This CDR3 has 14 amino acids. The DNA for the CDR3 is TGTGCCAGCAGTTTAGTTCCGGGTATCGGCGAGCAGTACTTC. Translated, it gives CASSLVPGIGEQYF. Supplemented by reference TRBV28 and TRBJ2-7, the full variable domain reads DVKVTQSSRYLVKRTGEKVFLECVQDMDHENMFWYRQDPGLGLRLIYFSYDVKMKEKGDIPEGYSVSREKKERFSLILESASTNQTSMYLCASSLVPGIGEQYFGPGTRLTVT.

This clonotype was counted a single time. The chain employs TRBV28 and TRBJ2-6; D is possibly TRBD2 (5 bases). This CDR3 region has 13 residues. Germline CDR1 MDHEN, CDR2 SYDVKM. With 6 bases removed from V and 6 bases from J, the gap between germline ends came to 9 bases. CDR3 residues: CASRQAAANVLTF. The CDR3 DNA sequence: TGTGCCAGCAGGCAAGCGGCGGCCAACGTCCTGACTTTC.

This clonotype was found many times. The chain recombines TRBV5-1 with TRBJ1-2; D unclear. This CDR3 has 14 amino acids. Germline V gives CDR1 SGHRS, CDR2 YFSETQ. Deletions cut 0 bases from V and 6 bases from J, with 12 bases between. CDR3 residues: CASSLGRRLDGYTF. In nucleotides, the CDR3 is TGCGCCAGCAGCTTGGGAAGGCGATTGGATGGCTACACCTTC.

This clonotype was detected many times. The chain links TRBV29-1 to TRBJ2-1; D gene ambiguous. The CDR3 contains 12 residues. Trimming cost V 2 bases and J 0 bases, with 2 bases left between them. Germline CDR1 SQVTM, CDR2 ANQGSEA. This CDR3 reads CSVETSYNEQFF. In nucleotides, the CDR3 is TGCAGCGTTGAAACCTCCTACAATGAGCAGTTCTTC.